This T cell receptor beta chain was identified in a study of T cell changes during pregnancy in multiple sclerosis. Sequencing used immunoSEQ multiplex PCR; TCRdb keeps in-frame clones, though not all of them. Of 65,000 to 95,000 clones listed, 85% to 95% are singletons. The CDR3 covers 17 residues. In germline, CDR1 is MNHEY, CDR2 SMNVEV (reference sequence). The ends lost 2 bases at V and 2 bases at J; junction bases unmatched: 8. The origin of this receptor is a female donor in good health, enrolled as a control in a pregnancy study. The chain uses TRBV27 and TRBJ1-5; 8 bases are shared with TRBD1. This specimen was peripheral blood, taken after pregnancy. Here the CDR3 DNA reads TGTGCCAGCAGTTTAGGCAGGGGGCGGGATGGCAATCAGCCCCAGCATTTT. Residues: CASSLGRGRDGNQPQHF.